This is a list of T cell receptor beta chains from one sample in a study of Graves' ophthalmopathy and Graves' hyperthyroidism. TCRdb passed the multiplex PCR reads through MiXCR, listing each CDR3 protein once. Of about 370,000 distinct CDR3 sequences in the sample, approximately 18% were seen once. The sequenced sample was peripheral blood. The receptors were gathered from an adult woman with stable Graves' hyperthyroidism. CDR3s include the opening cysteine and the closing phenylalanine or tryptophan. Fields, in order: D gene, J gene, clone size, V gene, CDR3 DNA, CDR3 protein. A D gene is named only where the DNA matches it firmly. Clone size is not always given. Where it is, it says once, few, many or a class for expanded clones.

D gene: NA
J gene: TRBJ2-5
clone size: NA
V gene: TRBV29-1
CDR3 DNA: TGCAGCGTTCGACCTGGGACAAACCAAGAGACCCAGTACTTC
CDR3 protein: CSVRPGTNQETQYF

D gene: TRBD2
J gene: TRBJ2-2
clone size: many
V gene: TRBV5-6
CDR3 DNA: TGTGCCAGCAGCTTAGGGACTACCTACACCGGGGAGCTGTTTTTT
CDR3 protein: CASSLGTTYTGELFF

D gene: NA
J gene: TRBJ2-4
clone size: many
V gene: TRBV19
CDR3 DNA: TGTGCCAGTAGTATCACCGGGGGCCAAAACATTAAGTACTTC
CDR3 protein: CASSITGGQNIKYF

D gene: TRBD1
J gene: TRBJ1-5
clone size: many
V gene: TRBV19
CDR3 DNA: TGTGCCAGTACCGAACGGACAGGGGGCAATCAGCCCCAGCATTTT
CDR3 protein: CASTERTGGNQPQHF

D gene: NA
J gene: TRBJ2-7
clone size: many
V gene: TRBV24-1
CDR3 DNA: TGTGCCACCAGAGACTACGAGCAGTACTTC
CDR3 protein: CATRDYEQYF

D gene: TRBD2
J gene: TRBJ2-7
clone size: NA
V gene: TRBV11-2
CDR3 DNA: TGTGCCAGCAGCTTAGAGTTTAGCGGGGGCCTCTCGTCTTTTTACGAGCAGTACTTC
CDR3 protein: CASSLEFSGGLSSFYEQYF

D gene: NA
J gene: TRBJ1-2
clone size: NA
V gene: TRBV12-3/TRBV12-4
CDR3 DNA: TGTGCCAGCAGTCCCACGCCGAATGGCTACACCTTC
CDR3 protein: CASSPTPNGYTF

D gene: NA
J gene: TRBJ2-2
clone size: many
V gene: TRBV30
CDR3 DNA: TGTGCCTGGAGTGGGCTAGACACCGGGGAGCTGTTTTTT
CDR3 protein: CAWSGLDTGELFF

D gene: NA
J gene: TRBJ2-7
clone size: many
V gene: TRBV12-3/TRBV12-4
CDR3 DNA: TGTGCCAGCAGCCAAGACAGGTACTACGAGCAGTACTTC
CDR3 protein: CASSQDRYYEQYF

D gene: NA
J gene: TRBJ2-5
clone size: NA
V gene: TRBV28
CDR3 DNA: TGTGCCAGCAATCTCAGAACGGAGACCCAGTACTTC
CDR3 protein: CASNLRTETQYF

D gene: TRBD1
J gene: TRBJ2-4
clone size: NA
V gene: TRBV12-3/TRBV12-4
CDR3 DNA: TGTGCCAGCAGTTTAGACCGGACAGGACCAGCCAAAAACATTCAGTACTTC
CDR3 protein: CASSLDRTGPAKNIQYF

D gene: TRBD2
J gene: TRBJ2-5
clone size: NA
V gene: TRBV6-1
CDR3 DNA: TGTGCCAGCATAGGAGGACTAGCGGGGTTTTTTGAAGAGACCCAGTACTTC
CDR3 protein: CASIGGLAGFFEETQYF

D gene: TRBD1
J gene: TRBJ1-5
clone size: NA
V gene: TRBV27
CDR3 DNA: TGTGCCAGCAGTTACGGAGGACAGGGGGCCGGGAAGTATGAACCCCAGCATTTT
CDR3 protein: CASSYGGQGAGKYEPQHF

D gene: NA
J gene: TRBJ1-2
clone size: many
V gene: TRBV6-2/TRBV6-3
CDR3 DNA: TGTGCCAGCGGTAAAATCTATGGCTACACCTTC
CDR3 protein: CASGKIYGYTF

D gene: TRBD1
J gene: TRBJ1-5
clone size: NA
V gene: TRBV27
CDR3 DNA: TGTGCCAGCAGAACAGCAGGGGGCAGGGGCAATCAGCTCCAGCATTTT
CDR3 protein: CASRTAGGRGNQLQHF

D gene: TRBD1
J gene: TRBJ1-2
clone size: many
V gene: TRBV6-5
CDR3 DNA: TGTGCCAGCAGTTACTCGTCGGTCTGGGGACAGAACTATGGCTACACCTTC
CDR3 protein: CASSYSSVWGQNYGYTF

D gene: NA
J gene: TRBJ1-5
clone size: many
V gene: TRBV24-1
CDR3 DNA: TGTGCCACCAGTGACTCGAGACAGATCAATCAGCCCCAGCATTTT
CDR3 protein: CATSDSRQINQPQHF

D gene: TRBD1
J gene: TRBJ2-6
clone size: many
V gene: TRBV19
CDR3 DNA: TGTGCCAGTAGGGGAGACAGGGGGCGAAAGAATGGGGCCAACGTCCTGACTTTC
CDR3 protein: CASRGDRGRKNGANVLTF

D gene: NA
J gene: TRBJ1-1
clone size: many
V gene: TRBV19
CDR3 DNA: TGTGCCAGTAGAAAATGGGGGCTCAACACTGAAGCTTTCTTT
CDR3 protein: CASRKWGLNTEAFF

D gene: NA
J gene: TRBJ1-2
clone size: many
V gene: TRBV28
CDR3 DNA: TGTGCCAGCACCGGGACACCCCAAAGGGTTTGGGGCTACACCTTC
CDR3 protein: CASTGTPQRVWGYTF

D gene: TRBD1
J gene: TRBJ1-2
clone size: few
V gene: TRBV6-1
CDR3 DNA: TGTGCCAGCACCCGGACAGGGGCTAACTATGGCTACACCTTC
CDR3 protein: CASTRTGANYGYTF

D gene: TRBD1
J gene: TRBJ1-3
clone size: many
V gene: TRBV6-1
CDR3 DNA: TGTGCCAGCAGTCCCGGGACAGGAGGAAACACCATATATTTT
CDR3 protein: CASSPGTGGNTIYF

D gene: TRBD1
J gene: TRBJ1-1
clone size: NA
V gene: TRBV3-1
CDR3 DNA: TGTGCCAGCAGCACCCCAACCCGGACAGGCAAGTCCTTAGCTTTCTTT
CDR3 protein: CASSTPTRTGKSLAFF

D gene: TRBD2
J gene: TRBJ2-7
clone size: many
V gene: TRBV7-2
CDR3 DNA: TGTGCCAGCAGCTTGGGGGGGACTAGCGGGACATACTACGAGCAGTACTTC
CDR3 protein: CASSLGGTSGTYYEQYF

D gene: NA
J gene: TRBJ1-6
clone size: many
V gene: TRBV6-5
CDR3 DNA: TGTGCCAGCAGTTACACCGGGACGGGGAATTCACCCCTCCACTTT
CDR3 protein: CASSYTGTGNSPLHF

D gene: NA
J gene: TRBJ2-4
clone size: many
V gene: TRBV2
CDR3 DNA: TGTGCCAGCACTCAGTCAGAAAGGGGCATTAAGTACTTC
CDR3 protein: CASTQSERGIKYF

D gene: NA
J gene: TRBJ1-1
clone size: many
V gene: TRBV2
CDR3 DNA: TGTGCCAGCAAAGGCAGGCTGAACACTGAAGCTTTCTTT
CDR3 protein: CASKGRLNTEAFF

D gene: NA
J gene: TRBJ1-1
clone size: many
V gene: TRBV27
CDR3 DNA: TGTGCCAGCAGCCAAGGACAGACTGAAGCTTTCTTT
CDR3 protein: CASSQGQTEAFF

D gene: NA
J gene: TRBJ2-7
clone size: many
V gene: TRBV30
CDR3 DNA: TGTGCCTGGAGTGTATCACCATCCTACGAGCAGTACTTC
CDR3 protein: CAWSVSPSYEQYF